One and the same sample provided the 23 T cell receptor beta chains below, sequenced in a study of blood T cells in healthy people across ages. For the second PCR, which ran for about 7 to 11 cycles, a sample-barcoded 5' primer and a J-beta primer mix were used. A single record per CDR3 protein comes from TCRdb applying MiXCR to the 5' RACE reads. This sample has over 1,500,000 distinct CDR3 sequences; 35% to 50% occur once, and the top ten carry more than 20%. The material sequenced was blood. The receptor source for this set is a human donor in good health.

This clonotype was counted between two and nine times. The V and J genes are TRBV3-1 and TRBJ2-7; D not resolved. This CDR3 is built from 14 residues. CDR1 LGHDT and CDR2 YNNKEL come from the germline V gene (reference sequence). Trimming took off 3 bases at V and 0 bases at J, with 9 bases between the two ends. CDR3 nucleotides: TGTGCCAGCAGCCACAACGCGGACTCCTACGAGCAGTACTTC. It is translated as CASSHNADSYEQYF.

This rearrangement joins TRBV6-1 to TRBJ1-2, with a weak D call TRBD1 (6 bases). The CDR3 runs 13 residues. Germline-derived CDR1 and CDR2 are MNHNS and SASEGT. The V end was cut by 2 bases, the J end by 9 bases, with 13 bases between. The CDR3 here is CASSETRQDSYTF. The CDR3 DNA sequence: TGTGCCAGCAGTGAAACTCGACAGGATAGCTACACCTTC.

The chain carries TRBV19 and TRBJ2-4; weak D call: TRBD2 (6 bases). The DNA end lines up better with TRBJ2-7; the J call may be wrong. Germline CDR1 LNHDA, CDR2 SQIVND (reference sequence). The CDR3 runs 14 residues. Written as DNA, the CDR3 is TGTGCCAGTAGTAACGGGGGTGACAACTACGAGCAGTACTTC. This gives the protein CASSNGGDNYEQYF.

This clonotype was seen only a few times. J is TRBJ2-4 and V is TRBV12-3 or TRBV12-4; tentatively, D is TRBD1 or TRBD2 (6 bases each). Trimming stripped 2 bases from V and 0 bases from J, with 26 bases between. This CDR3 is built from 21 residues. The DNA of the CDR3 is TGTGCCAGCAGTTTAAGGGGGGACGGAGGTGGTCCGCGACTAGCCAAAAACATTCAGTACTTC. Translation gives CASSLRGDGGGPRLAKNIQYF.

The chain joins TRBV7-2 to TRBJ2-3; 14 nucleotides agree with TRBD2. Germline CDR1 SGHTA, CDR2 FQGNSA. The CDR3 sequence is 14 residues long. The CDR3 nucleotides are TGTGTCAGACTAGCGGGGGGGCTCGCAGATACGCAGTATTTT. Residues: CVRLAGGLADTQYF.

The rearrangement joins TRBV5-1 to TRBJ2-5; D not certain. The CDR3 length is 15 residues. Per the germline V gene, CDR1 is SGHRS and CDR2 is YFSETQ. Between the trimmed V and J ends, which lost 0 bases and 0 bases, there was a span of 9 bases. The CDR3 DNA follows: TGCGCCAGCAGCTTGGGTCAGGATTACCAAGAGACCCAGTACTTC. This translates into CASSLGQDYQETQYF. Full variable domain (outside the CDR3, taken from reference TRBV5-1 and TRBJ2-5): KAGVTQTPRYLIKTRGQQVTLSCSPISGHRSVSWYQQTPGQGLQFLFEYFSETQRNKGNFPGRFSGRQFSNSRSEMNVSTLELGDSALYLCASSLGQDYQETQYFGPGTRLLVL.

The chain has TRBV2 and TRBJ2-7; 10 bases line up with TRBD2. CDR1 is SNHLY and CDR2 is FYNNEI in the germline V gene. V was pared by 0 bases and J by 4 bases, with 6 bases of the junction left unmatched. The CDR3 has 16 residues. CDR3 sequence reads: CASSEALSSGGYEQYF. CDR3 nucleotides: TGTGCCAGCAGTGAAGCGCTGAGTAGCGGGGGGTACGAGCAGTACTTC.

In this sample, this clonotype turned up a few times. This chain joins TRBV27 and TRBJ2-1; TRBD1 or TRBD2 may be the D gene (6 bases each). Looked up from germline, CDR1 is MNHEY and CDR2 is SMNVEV (reference sequence). The length of the CDR3 is 14 residues. The chain's CDR3 is CTHRGGSSYNEQFF. The CDR3 DNA sequence: TGTACCCATAGAGGGGGGAGCTCCTACAATGAGCAGTTCTTC.

Remarks on this clonotype: This may be a read error: a much more frequent sequence differs by one nucleotide. The gene calls are TRBV20-1 and TRBJ1-1; TRBD1 might be the D (6 bases). Germline V lookup: CDR1 DFQATT, CDR2 SNEGSKA (reference sequence). This CDR3 region has 13 residues. With 0 bases removed from V and 11 bases from J, the gap between germline ends came to 16 bases. CDR3 protein: CSARDSRGSRAFF. Here the CDR3 DNA reads TGCAGTGCTAGAGATAGCAGGGGAAGTCGGGCTTTCTTT.

CDR3 bases: TGCAGTGCTAGAGATCAGGGGACAGGGGGTGACCATCAGCCCCAGCATTTT. Protein product: CSARDQGTGGDHQPQHF. This chain connects TRBV20-1 to TRBJ1-5, with TRBD1 identical over 11 bases. After removal of 0 bases from V and 5 bases from J, the junction contained 9 bases not matched to a gene. The germline V gene has CDR1 DFQATT and CDR2 SNEGSKA (reference sequence). The CDR3 sequence is 17 residues long.

The V call is TRBV10-3, the J call TRBJ1-2; D might be TRBD1 (5 bases). Germline loops: CDR1 ENHRY, CDR2 SYGVKD. CDR3 length: 13 amino acids. The V end lost 10 bases, the J end lost 8 bases, and 20 bases lay between the germline ends. CDR3 DNA sequence: TGTGCCACGAACTCTCAGGGACCGTGGGGCTACACCTTC. As protein: CATNSQGPWGYTF.

This clonotype appeared a few times. The chain couples TRBV20-1 to TRBJ2-3; TRBD2 matches 7 bases. The CDR3 totals 14 residues. Trimming took 4 bases from V and 0 from J; bases not matched to a gene: 4. Germline CDR1 reads DFQATT; CDR2 reads SNEGSKA (reference sequence). CDR3 protein: CSAISGASTDTQYF. The CDR3 DNA follows: TGCAGTGCTATCAGCGGGGCCAGCACAGATACGCAGTATTTT.

This clonotype was seen only a few times. V gene TRBV6-6 combines with J gene TRBJ2-5; 8 bases map to TRBD2. Germline loops: CDR1 MNHNY, CDR2 SVGAGI (reference sequence). The CDR3 length is 15 residues. Trimming took 3 bases from V and 4 from J; bases not matched to a gene: 7. In nucleotides, the CDR3 is TGTGCCAGCAGTTATCGGGGGGGACTGGCAGAGACCCAGTACTTC. This sequence encodes CASSYRGGLAETQYF.

The V and J genes are TRBV28 and TRBJ1-5; D unresolved. Trimming took 5 bases from V and 6 from J, leaving 11 bases between them. Per the germline V gene, CDR1 is MDHEN and CDR2 is SYDVKM. The CDR3 sequence is 13 residues long. The CDR3 loop reads CASSKFKIQPQHF. The CDR3 DNA follows: TGTGCCAGCAGTAAGTTCAAGATTCAGCCCCAGCATTTT. Full variable domain (remainder filled in from reference TRBV28 and TRBJ1-5): DVKVTQSSRYLVKRTGEKVFLECVQDMDHENMFWYRQDPGLGLRLIYFSYDVKMKEKGDIPEGYSVSREKKERFSLILESASTNQTSMYLCASSKFKIQPQHFGDGTRLSIL.

A few counts support this clonotype. V is TRBV7-8 and J is TRBJ2-7; D might be TRBD1 (5 bases). This CDR3 spans 16 amino acids. Germline CDR1 SGHVS, CDR2 FQNEAQ. The V end lost 1 base, the J end lost 0 bases, and 13 bases lay between the germline ends. This CDR3 is CASSLGPGPYSYEQYF. The CDR3 DNA reads TGTGCCAGCAGCTTAGGTCCAGGGCCCTACTCCTACGAGCAGTACTTC.

This sequence joins TRBV20-1 and TRBJ2-3; 9 bases agree with TRBD2. Germline V gives CDR1 DFQATT, CDR2 SNEGSKA (reference sequence). This CDR3 is built from 14 residues. The trim removed 5 bases at V and 4 bases at J, leaving 7 bases unmatched. CDR3 residues: CSAWRGGDADTQYF. CDR3 nucleotides: TGCAGTGCTTGGCGGGGGGGCGACGCAGATACGCAGTATTTT.

This clonotype was counted between two and nine times. The gene calls are TRBV5-1 and TRBJ2-1; TRBD1 or TRBD2 may be the D gene (5 bases each). Trimming took off 0 bases at V and 10 bases at J, with 17 bases between the two ends. CDR1 and CDR2 (germline): SGHRS, YFSETQ. There are 15 residues in the CDR3. This chain's CDR3 is CASSLGDPLPGEQFF. The CDR3 nucleotides read TGCGCCAGCAGCTTGGGGGACCCCCTCCCGGGGGAGCAGTTCTTC.

This clonotype has only a few counts. The chain employs TRBV13 and TRBJ2-3; weak D call: TRBD1 (6 bases). V was cut by 2 bases and J by 3 bases, with 15 bases left in between. The germline V gene has CDR1 PRHDT and CDR2 FYEKMQ (reference sequence). CDR3 length equals 16 residues. CDR3 DNA: TGTGCCAGCAGCTTACGGGGCGAACAGGGTACAGATACGCAGTATTTT. This translates into CASSLRGEQGTDTQYF.

CDR3 sequence: CATSRDLEGLTKETQYF. CDR3 DNA sequence: TGTGCCACCAGCAGAGATCTTGAGGGTTTGACGAAGGAGACCCAGTACTTC. This chain connects TRBV15 to TRBJ2-5, with D possibly TRBD2 on 5 matching bases. The CDR3 consists of 17 residues. Trimming left V 0 bases short and J 5 bases short, with 19 bases between. Germline loops: CDR1 LNHNV, CDR2 YYDKDF (reference sequence).

The chain is built from TRBV7-8 and TRBJ1-4, with D unresolved. The CDR3 contains 14 residues. Between the trimmed V and J ends, which lost 5 bases and 14 bases, there was a span of 21 bases. Germline CDR1 SGHVS, CDR2 FQNEAQ. CDR3: CASSPISPGGRLFF. The CDR3 DNA follows: TGTGCCAGCAGCCCTATATCCCCGGGAGGAAGGCTGTTTTTT.

This sequence joins TRBV4-1 and TRBJ2-7; tentative D call: TRBD2 (5 bases). Trimming stripped 0 bases from V and 4 bases from J, with 13 bases between. Germline CDR1 and CDR2: MGHRA and YSYEKL. There are 15 residues in the CDR3. CDR3 loop: CASSQDLLGIYEQYF. CDR3 DNA sequence: TGCGCCAGCAGCCAAGATCTACTAGGGATATACGAGCAGTACTTC.

This chain connects TRBV28 to TRBJ2-7; 9 nucleotides match TRBD1. The V and J ends lost 4 bases and 2 bases, in that order; junction bases with no gene match: 6. Germline assignment: CDR1 MDHEN and CDR2 SYDVKM. CDR3 length: 15 amino acids. CDR3 region: CASSSLGTGTYEQYF. CDR3 DNA sequence: TGTGCCAGCAGTTCGCTCGGGACAGGGACCTACGAGCAGTACTTC.

V usage is TRBV15 and J usage is TRBJ2-3; no clear D gene. Trimming took 1 base from V and 2 from J, leaving 13 bases between them. The CDR3 has 16 amino acids. Germline assignment: CDR1 LNHNV and CDR2 YYDKDF (reference sequence). The CDR3 spells CATSRVMTQTTDTQYF. CDR3 DNA: TGTGCCACCAGCAGAGTTATGACCCAGACCACAGATACGCAGTATTTT.